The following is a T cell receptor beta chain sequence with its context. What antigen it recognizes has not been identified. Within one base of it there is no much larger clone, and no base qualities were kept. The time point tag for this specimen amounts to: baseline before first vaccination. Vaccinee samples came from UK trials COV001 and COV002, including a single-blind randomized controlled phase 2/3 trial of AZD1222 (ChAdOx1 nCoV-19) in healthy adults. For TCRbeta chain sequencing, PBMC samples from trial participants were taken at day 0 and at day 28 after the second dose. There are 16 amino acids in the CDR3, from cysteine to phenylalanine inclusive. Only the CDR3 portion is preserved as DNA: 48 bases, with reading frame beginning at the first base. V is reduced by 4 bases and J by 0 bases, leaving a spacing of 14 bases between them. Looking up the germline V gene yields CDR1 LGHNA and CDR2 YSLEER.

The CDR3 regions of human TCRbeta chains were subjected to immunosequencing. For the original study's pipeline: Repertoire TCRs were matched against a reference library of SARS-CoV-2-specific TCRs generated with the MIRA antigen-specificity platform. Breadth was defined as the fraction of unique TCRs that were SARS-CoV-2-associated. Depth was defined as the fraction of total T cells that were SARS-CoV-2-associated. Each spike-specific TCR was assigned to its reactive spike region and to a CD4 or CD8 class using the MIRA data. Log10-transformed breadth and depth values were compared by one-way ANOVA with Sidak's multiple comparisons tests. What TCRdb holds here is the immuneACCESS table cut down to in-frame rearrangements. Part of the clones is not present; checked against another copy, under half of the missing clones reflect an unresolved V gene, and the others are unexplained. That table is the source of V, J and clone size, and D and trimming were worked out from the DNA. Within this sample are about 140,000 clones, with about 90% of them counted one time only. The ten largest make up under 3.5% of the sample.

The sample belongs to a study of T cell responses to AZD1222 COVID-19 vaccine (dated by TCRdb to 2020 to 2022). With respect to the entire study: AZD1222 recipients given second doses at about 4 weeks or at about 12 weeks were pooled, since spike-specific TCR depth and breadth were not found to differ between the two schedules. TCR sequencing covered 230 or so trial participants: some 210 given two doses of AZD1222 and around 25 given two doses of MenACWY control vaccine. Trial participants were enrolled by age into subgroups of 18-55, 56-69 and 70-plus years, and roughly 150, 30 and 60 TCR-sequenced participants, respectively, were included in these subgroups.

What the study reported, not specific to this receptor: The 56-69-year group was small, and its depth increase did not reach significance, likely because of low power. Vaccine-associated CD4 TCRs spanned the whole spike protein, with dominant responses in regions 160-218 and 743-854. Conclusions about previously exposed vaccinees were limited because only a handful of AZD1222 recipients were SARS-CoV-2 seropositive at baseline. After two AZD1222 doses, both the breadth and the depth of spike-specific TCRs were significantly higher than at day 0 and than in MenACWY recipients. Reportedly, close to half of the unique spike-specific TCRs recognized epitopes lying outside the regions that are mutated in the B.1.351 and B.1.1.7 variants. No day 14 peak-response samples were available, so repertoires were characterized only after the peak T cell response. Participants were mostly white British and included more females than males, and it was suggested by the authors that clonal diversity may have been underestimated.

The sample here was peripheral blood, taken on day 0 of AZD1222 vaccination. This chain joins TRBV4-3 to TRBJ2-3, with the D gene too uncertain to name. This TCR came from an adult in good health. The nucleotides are TGCGCCAGCAGCCGCGATTGGCAAGTTAGCACAGATACGCAGTATTTT. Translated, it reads CASSRDWQVSTDTQYF.